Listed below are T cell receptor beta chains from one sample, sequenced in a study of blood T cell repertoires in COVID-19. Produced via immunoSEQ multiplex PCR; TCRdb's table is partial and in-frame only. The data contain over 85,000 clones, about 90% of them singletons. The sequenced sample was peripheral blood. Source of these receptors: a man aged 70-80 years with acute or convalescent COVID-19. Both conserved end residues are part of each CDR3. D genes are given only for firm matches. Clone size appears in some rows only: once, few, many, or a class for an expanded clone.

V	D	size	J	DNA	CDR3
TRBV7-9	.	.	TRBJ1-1	TGTGCCAGCAGCTTAGAATTGTCTTTGAACACTGAAGCTTTCTTT	CASSLELSLNTEAFF
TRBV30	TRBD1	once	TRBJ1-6	TGTGCCTGGGACCTGCGGACAGGGGGAAATTCACCCCTCCACTTT	CAWDLRTGGNSPLHF
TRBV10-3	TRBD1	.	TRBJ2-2	TGTGCCATCAGTGTTACAGGGGGCTACACCGGGGAGCTGTTTTTT	CAISVTGGYTGELFF
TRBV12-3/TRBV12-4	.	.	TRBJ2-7	TGTGCCAGCAGTCTCAGACAGGATGCCGAGCAGTACTTC	CASSLRQDAEQYF
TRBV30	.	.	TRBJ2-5	TGTGCCTGGAGTGTCTTCGACTGGAGGGAGGAAGAGACCCAGTACTTC	CAWSVFDWREEETQYF
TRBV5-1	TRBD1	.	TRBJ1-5	TGCGCCAGCAGCCCGGGACAGTGGGGACAGCCCCAGCATTTT	CASSPGQWGQPQHF
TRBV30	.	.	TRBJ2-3	TGTGCCTGGAGTGTAAGTGGGACTCTTGGGGCAGATACGCAGTATTTT	CAWSVSGTLGADTQYF
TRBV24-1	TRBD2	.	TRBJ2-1	TGTGCCACCAGTGATTTTACTAGCGGGGGAGACAATGAGCAGTTCTTC	CATSDFTSGGDNEQFF
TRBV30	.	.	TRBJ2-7	TGTGCCTGGAGTGCCGGAACAGGGATGCCCTACGAGCAGTACTTC	CAWSAGTGMPYEQYF
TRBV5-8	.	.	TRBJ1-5	TGTGCCAGCAGCCTGACGAGGGATAGCAATCAGCCCCAGCATTTT	CASSLTRDSNQPQHF
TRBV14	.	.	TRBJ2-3	TGTGCCAGCAGCCAAGCGGGGACTCTGGTGAATACGCAGTATTTT	CASSQAGTLVNTQYF
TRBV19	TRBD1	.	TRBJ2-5	TGTGCCAGTAGTTACTCAGGGGGCGGGGAGGAGACCCAGTACTTC	CASSYSGGGEETQYF
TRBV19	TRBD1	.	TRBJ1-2	TGTGCCAGTAGCATACAGGGGGCAGGCGGCTACACCTTC	CASSIQGAGGYTF
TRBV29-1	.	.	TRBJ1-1	TGCAGCGATGGGGGACACGCCATGAACACTGAAGCTTTCTTT	CSDGGHAMNTEAFF
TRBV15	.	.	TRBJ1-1	TGTGCCACCAGCTGGCTCCAAACGGGCACTGAAGCTTTCTTT	CATSWLQTGTEAFF
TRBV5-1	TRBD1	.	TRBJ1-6	TGCGCCAGCAGCGGGGGACAGGGAGGATATAATTCACCCCTCCACTTT	CASSGGQGGYNSPLHF
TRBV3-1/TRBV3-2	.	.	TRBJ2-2	TGTGCCAGCAGCCCGTTCGGAGGGACCGGGGAGCTGTTTTTT	CASSPFGGTGELFF
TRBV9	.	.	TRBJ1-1	TGTGCCAGCACCCCGGGACATAGGAACACTGAAGCTTTCTTT	CASTPGHRNTEAFF
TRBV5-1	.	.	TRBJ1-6	TGCGCCAGCAGGGAGGGTGGGGCCCCCTCACCCCTCCACTTT	CASREGGAPSPLHF
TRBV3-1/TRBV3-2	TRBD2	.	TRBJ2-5	TGTGCCAGCAGCCCAGGACTAGCGGGGTGGGAGACCCAGTACTTC	CASSPGLAGWETQYF
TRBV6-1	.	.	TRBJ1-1	TGTGCCAGCAGTGAAGTGGCAGGGCAAACGGAAGCTTTCTTT	CASSEVAGQTEAFF
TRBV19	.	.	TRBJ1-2	TGTGCCAGTAGTCCCCACCGGACAGAGGACTATGGCTACACCTTC	CASSPHRTEDYGYTF
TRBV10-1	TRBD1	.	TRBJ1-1	TGCGCCAGCAGTGAGTCGTGGGGCCTCGATTCGGGAGGGGGCGAGAAGGGAAAGAGAACTGAAGCTTTCTTT	CASSESWGLDSGGGEKGKRTEAFF
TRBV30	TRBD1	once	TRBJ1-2	TGTGCCACCCCACAGGGGGGGTCTGGCTACACCTTC	CATPQGGSGYTF
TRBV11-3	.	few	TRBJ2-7	TGTGCCAGCAGCTTACTGGAGGGTGAGCAGTACTTC	CASSLLEGEQYF
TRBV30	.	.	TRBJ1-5	TGTGCCTGGAGTCATTTAAACTCGGGACAGCCCCAGCATTTT	CAWSHLNSGQPQHF
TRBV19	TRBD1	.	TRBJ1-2	TGTGCCAGTAGTCAATGGGGACAGGGGAAAAATGGCTACACCTTC	CASSQWGQGKNGYTF
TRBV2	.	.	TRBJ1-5	TGTGCCAGCAGACCCGACAGTTATAGCAATCAGCCCCAGCATTTT	CASRPDSYSNQPQHF
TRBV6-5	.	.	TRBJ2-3	TGTGCCAGCACGCGAGTCGAAACAGATACGCAGTATTTT	CASTRVETDTQYF
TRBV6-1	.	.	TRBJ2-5	TGTGCCAGCAGTGAAACTGTACGGACTCAAGGGACCCAGTACTTC	CASSETVRTQGTQYF
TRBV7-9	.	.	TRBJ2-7	TGTGCCAGCAGCGTACAGGGCTACGAGCAGTACTTC	CASSVQGYEQYF
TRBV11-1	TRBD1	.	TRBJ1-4	TGTGCCAGCAGCTTGGACAGGGAAAAACTGTTTTTT	CASSLDREKLFF
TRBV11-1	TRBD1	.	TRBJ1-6	TGTGCCAGCAGCTCTATTGACAGGGTGAATTCACCCCTCCACTTT	CASSSIDRVNSPLHF
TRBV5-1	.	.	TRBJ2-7	TGCGCCAGCAGCTTGGACTTGCCCCAGGGGGAGCAGTACTTC	CASSLDLPQGEQYF
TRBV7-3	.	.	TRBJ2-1	TGTGCCAGCAGCTTAATGAGAAGTTTCGATGAGCAGTTCTTC	CASSLMRSFDEQFF
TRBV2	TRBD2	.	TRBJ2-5	TGTGCCAGCAGTCCCGGACTAGACATTAAGACCCAGTACTTC	CASSPGLDIKTQYF
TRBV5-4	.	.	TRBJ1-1	TGTGCCAGCAGCTTGGCTGCCACCTATACTGAAGCTTTCTTT	CASSLAATYTEAFF
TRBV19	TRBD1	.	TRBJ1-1	TGTGCCAGTAGAGACAGGGACAGGAACACTGAAGCTTTCTTT	CASRDRDRNTEAFF
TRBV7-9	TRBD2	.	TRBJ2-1	TGTGCCAGCACCGGTCGGTCCGGGGGGGATTACAATGAGCAGTTCTTC	CASTGRSGGDYNEQFF
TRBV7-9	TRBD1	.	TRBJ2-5	TGTGCCAGCAGCCCAGCCAGGTGGGGACAGACTCACCAAGAGACCCAGTACTTC	CASSPARWGQTHQETQYF
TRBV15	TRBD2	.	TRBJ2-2	TGTGCCACGGAGCCGGCGGGGGTTACCGGGGAGCTGTTTTTT	CATEPAGVTGELFF
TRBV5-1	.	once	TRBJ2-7	TGCGCCAGCAGCTTGGGAGTAGCCAGGGTTGGGCTCGAGCAGTACTTC	CASSLGVARVGLEQYF
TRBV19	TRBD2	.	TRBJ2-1	TGTGCCAGTAGTATACGCACTAGCGGGGGCTATGAGCAGTTCTTC	CASSIRTSGGYEQFF
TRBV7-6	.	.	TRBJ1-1	TGTGCCAGCAGCTTTATTGGGGTGGGGGCCACTGAAGCTTTCTTT	CASSFIGVGATEAFF
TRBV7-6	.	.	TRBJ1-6	TGTGCCAGCAGCTTAGTTTCTCAGGGTTCACCCCTCCACTTT	CASSLVSQGSPLHF
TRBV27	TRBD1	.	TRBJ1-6	TGTGCCAGCAGCAACAGGGGGCTATCACCCCTCCACTTT	CASSNRGLSPLHF
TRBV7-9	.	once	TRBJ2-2	TGTGCCAGCACCTGGGCCGCCGGGGAGCTGTTTTTT	CASTWAAGELFF
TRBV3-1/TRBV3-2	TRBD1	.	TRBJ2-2	TGTGCCACACGGGACAGGGGGCCTGGCGGGGAGCTGTTTTTT	CATRDRGPGGELFF
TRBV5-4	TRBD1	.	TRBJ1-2	TGTGCCAGCAGCCAGGATCGGGACAGGGAGGGATATGGCTACACCTTC	CASSQDRDREGYGYTF
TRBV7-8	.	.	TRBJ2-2	TGTGCCAGCAGTTCACTCACAGGGTCCCAACCCACCGGGGAGCTGTTTTTT	CASSSLTGSQPTGELFF